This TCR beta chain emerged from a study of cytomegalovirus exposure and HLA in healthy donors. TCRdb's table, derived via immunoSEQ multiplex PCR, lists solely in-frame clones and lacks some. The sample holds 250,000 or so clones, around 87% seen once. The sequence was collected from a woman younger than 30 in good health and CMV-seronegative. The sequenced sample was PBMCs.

CDR3 residues: CASSPGGETQYF. The CDR3 coding sequence is TGTGCCAGCAGCCCGGGGGGGGAGACCCAGTACTTC. The chain uses TRBV2 and TRBJ2-5, with 8 bases identical to TRBD2. Trimming cost V 6 bases and J 5 bases; bases outside gene matches: 2. The germline CDR1 and CDR2 sequences are SNHLY and FYNNEI. The CDR3 has 12 amino acids.